Detailed here is one T cell receptor (beta chain). The TCR beta repertoire was assessed by survey-level immunoSEQ sequencing. The protocol was immunoSEQ multiplex PCR, while the TCRdb copy is restricted to in-frame clones and leaves out a portion. The table shows tens of thousands of clones, with approximately 95% occurring only once. CDR1 is SGHKS and CDR2 is YYEKEE in the germline V gene (reference sequence). V gave up 4 bases and J gave up 5 bases; unmatched junction bases: 7. The CDR3 contains 15 residues. The material sequenced was PBMCs. The V and J genes are TRBV5-5 and TRBJ2-2; 8 bases are shared with TRBD2. This clonotype was obtained from a man in his forties or fifties with rheumatoid arthritis. Here the CDR3 DNA reads TGTGCCAGCAGCCACCAGGCTAGCGGGACCGGGGAGCTGTTTTTT. Amino acid sequence: CASSHQASGTGELFF.